What follows describes a single T cell receptor (beta chain). The data were taken from a study of T-cell reconstitution after alpha-beta-depleted transplantation in children. Unique molecular identifiers were incorporated during preparation of the TCRbeta library. TCRdb analysed the PCR reads with MiXCR anew, one entry per CDR3 protein. The data contain a few hundred thousand distinct CDR3 sequences, under 30% of them singletons. Losses at the gene ends were 6 bases for V and 2 bases for J; bases not matched to a gene: 9. The CDR3 spans 15 residues. In germline, CDR1 is MGHDK, CDR2 SYGVNS. This TCR derives from a girl aged 2-15 years with Fanconi anemia, due to receive a stem cell transplant. Sequencing used PBMCs, obtained before TCRalphabeta/CD19-depleted stem cell transplant. The rearrangement joins TRBV25-1 to TRBJ2-5; the match to TRBD1 covers 7 bases. This CDR3 is CASRTRQGSQETQYF. The CDR3 DNA reads as TGTGCCAGCAGAACCCGACAGGGATCACAAGAGACCCAGTACTTC.